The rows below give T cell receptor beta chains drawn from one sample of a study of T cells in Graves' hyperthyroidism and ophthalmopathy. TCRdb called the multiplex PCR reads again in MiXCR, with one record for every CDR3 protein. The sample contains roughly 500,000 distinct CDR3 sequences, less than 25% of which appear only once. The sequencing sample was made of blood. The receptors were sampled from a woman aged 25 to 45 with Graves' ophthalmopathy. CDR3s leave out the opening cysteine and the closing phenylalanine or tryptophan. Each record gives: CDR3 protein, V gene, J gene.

ASSDIIREQGRAF	TRBV6-4	TRBJ1-1
SVVPPGPNYGYT	TRBV29-1	TRBJ1-2
SASRGSSSKDQPQH	TRBV20-1	TRBJ1-5
ASSSDRSYT	TRBV28	TRBJ1-2
ASSEVVRGQPQH	TRBV6-1	TRBJ1-5
SALDRRDGYT	TRBV20-1	TRBJ1-2
ASSLRVTGTYEQY	TRBV7-8	TRBJ2-7
ASRLQGANTGELF	TRBV6-1	TRBJ2-2
SARTDTYGYT	TRBV20-1	TRBJ1-2
ASSRQKNQPQH	TRBV12-3/TRBV12-4	TRBJ1-5
SASRTSGNQPQH	TRBV20-1	TRBJ1-5
TSSFDPGTSGANVLT	TRBV12-3/TRBV12-4	TRBJ2-6
ASSLEGVDNQPQH	TRBV5-1	TRBJ1-5
ASSLVDIRNQPQH	TRBV19	TRBJ1-5
ASSYASGRAF	TRBV6-2/TRBV6-3	TRBJ1-1
ASSQSVYEQY	TRBV3-1	TRBJ2-7
ASRAPDPGELF	TRBV27	TRBJ2-2
ASSLSSGRAGTQY	TRBV28	TRBJ2-5
ASRDSWTTEAF	TRBV19	TRBJ1-1
ASSDLGGGYEQY	TRBV2	TRBJ2-7
ASGGLASTEAF	TRBV6-5	TRBJ1-1
ASSSRQGHNYGYT	TRBV4-1	TRBJ1-2
ASSQTGLNQPQH	TRBV4-1	TRBJ1-5
ASSPQTGIMNTEAF	TRBV11-2	TRBJ1-1
ASSLGPGGGTEAF	TRBV6-5	TRBJ1-1
ASSGTIPHEQF	TRBV9	TRBJ2-1
ASRPGGGGGQNYGYT	TRBV28	TRBJ1-2
ASSSLPDIGPNYGYT	TRBV5-1	TRBJ1-2
ASSPRDGGVAF	TRBV18	TRBJ1-1
SVEGGTARYGYT	TRBV29-1	TRBJ1-2
ASRAAPGGGYEQY	TRBV6-1	TRBJ2-7
ASSEASGTNVGYT	TRBV2	TRBJ1-2
ASSLGTENTEAF	TRBV12-3/TRBV12-4	TRBJ1-1
ASIEPSANTEAF	TRBV28	TRBJ1-1
ASSSRGDGNQPQH	TRBV12-3/TRBV12-4	TRBJ1-5
ASSTSGVTGELF	TRBV6-4	TRBJ2-2
ASSTQEMYGYT	TRBV6-5	TRBJ1-2
ASSLGGPDTEAF	TRBV5-1	TRBJ1-1
ASSYQYAEADEQY	TRBV6-2/TRBV6-3	TRBJ2-7
ASSLIPGAGELF	TRBV7-2	TRBJ2-2
TSRVQGNKDYGYT	TRBV2	TRBJ1-2
ASSLVGESSYNSPLH	TRBV7-2	TRBJ1-6
ASSESDRQPQH	TRBV6-1	TRBJ1-5
AWSVGRRETQY	TRBV30	TRBJ2-5
ASSVEQGSTEAF	TRBV9	TRBJ1-1
ASSAPGDWNQPQH	TRBV6-1	TRBJ1-5
ASSPRDNSGNTIY	TRBV4-3	TRBJ1-3
ACSPANYPGELF	TRBV30	TRBJ2-2